This record concerns one TCR beta chain sequence. Its antigen is undetermined. This entry comes from a study of T cell responses to AZD1222 COVID-19 vaccine. The study, taken as a whole, reports: It was only after the peak T cell response that any repertoires were sampled. Most donors were white British and more were female, and clonal diversity was possibly underestimated. Only a handful of AZD1222 recipients were seropositive at baseline.

Generated by immunoSEQ multiplex PCR, the TCRdb table keeps only in-frame clones and is missing some. The table lists some 50,000 clones, approximately 89% of them singletons. Second doses were pooled across both intervals (about 4 or about 12 weeks). The source was peripheral blood, collected 28 days after the second AZD1222 dose. The sequence derives from an adult who received the AZD1222 COVID-19 vaccine.

In DNA form, the CDR3 reads TGTGCCAGCAGCCCTATCGGGCTCTCTGGGGCCAACGTCCTGACTTTC. Its translation: CASSPIGLSGANVLTF. The gene calls are TRBV11-2 and TRBJ2-6; D gene uncertain. The CDR3 totals 16 residues. Looked up from germline, CDR1 is SGHAT and CDR2 is FQNNGV. V lost 5 bases and J 0 bases, leaving 11 bases between the germline ends.